Listed here are 9 T cell receptor beta chains from one sample, sequenced in a study of T-cell reconstitution after alpha-beta-depleted transplantation in children (dated by TCRdb to 2016 to 2017). What this sample's treatment or condition label stands for: allogeneic hematopoietic cell transplantation with graft depleted of TCRalphabeta T cells and CD19 B cells. Libraries came from PCR. For sequencing, an Illumina HiSeq 2500 was employed. TCR libraries were prepared with molecular barcoding, using unique molecular identifiers to normalize TCRbeta repertoire quantification. TCRdb reprocessing: public reads trimmed at Q25 with fastp, clones called with MiXCR, in-frame beta chains kept. All rows with the same CDR3 protein become a single entry with the most common DNA and genes. In all, the sample holds 750,000 to 950,000 distinct CDR3 sequences, and approximately 15% of those were seen once. The ten largest clones take up approximately 4.5% of the sample.

Sequences were derived from PBMCs, mostly from graft donor cells, sampled 360 days after TCRalphabeta/CD19-depleted stem cell transplant. The receptors originated from a male patient between 10 and 17 years old who had a stem cell transplant for acute lymphoblastic leukemia, so the T cells may come from the graft donor.

The chain recombines TRBV9 with TRBJ2-3, with D possibly being TRBD1 (5 bases). Per the germline V gene, CDR1 is SGDLS and CDR2 is YYNGEE. Trimming shortened V by 6 bases and J by 1 base, and 12 bases separated the two germline ends. This CDR3 contains 14 residues. The CDR3 sequence is CASTEQGGTDTQYF. In DNA, the CDR3 is TGTGCCAGCACCGAGCAGGGTGGCACAGATACGCAGTATTTT.

The chain couples TRBV5-1 to TRBJ2-2; 7 bases map to TRBD2. Looked up from germline, CDR1 is SGHRS and CDR2 is YFSETQ. Trimming cost V 7 bases and J 0 bases; bases outside gene matches: 9. The CDR3 has 16 amino acids. Written as DNA, the CDR3 is TGCGCCAGCCTATGGGGAGGGACCGCGAACACCGGGGAGCTGTTTTTT. It is translated as CASLWGGTANTGELFF.

The chain has TRBV15 and TRBJ1-2; D not certain. The V end lost 1 base, the J end lost 2 bases, and 5 bases lay between the germline ends. This CDR3 spans 13 amino acids. CDR1 is LNHNV and CDR2 is YYDKDF in the germline V gene (reference sequence). CDR3 bases: TGTGCCACCAGCAGAGGTCGGAACTATGGCTACACCTTC. Protein sequence: CATSRGRNYGYTF.

The rearrangement joins TRBV11-1 to TRBJ2-1; 11 bases are shared with TRBD2. Trimming removed 1 base from V and 4 bases from J; junction bases left unmatched: 12. Germline CDR1 SGHAT, CDR2 FQDESV (reference sequence). The CDR3 is 19 residues long. The CDR3 here is CASSLEKYGTSGEYNEQFF. The CDR3 nucleotides are TGTGCCAGCAGCTTAGAGAAGTACGGGACTAGCGGAGAGTACAATGAGCAGTTCTTC.

The chain has TRBV5-1 and TRBJ2-3, with TRBD2 as a possible D gene (5 bases). CDR3 size: 15 residues. Germline CDR1 reads SGHRS; CDR2 reads YFSETQ. V lost 4 bases, J lost 1 base, and 13 bases lay in between. The CDR3 bases are TGCGCCAGCAGCGCCGAGCTAGCACGCACAGATACGCAGTATTTT. It is translated as CASSAELARTDTQYF.

This clonotype appeared once. The chain has TRBV20-1 and TRBJ2-4; D is perhaps TRBD1 (5 bases). The CDR3 is 14 amino acids. CDR1 DFQATT and CDR2 SNEGSKA come from the germline V gene (reference sequence). Trimming took off 6 bases at V and 0 bases at J, with 12 bases between the two ends. CDR3 DNA: TGCAGTGCAATGTTGGGGCTAGCCAAAAACATTCAGTACTTC. Its protein is CSAMLGLAKNIQYF.

The chain combines TRBV20-1 with TRBJ2-7; D is ambiguous. The germline CDR1 and CDR2 sequences are DFQATT and SNEGSKA (reference sequence). The CDR3 totals 13 residues. Deletions cut 3 bases from V and 1 base from J, with 10 bases between. CDR3 coding DNA: TGCAGTGCTAGCCCGGCTGAATCCTACGAGCAGTACTTC. It encodes CSASPAESYEQYF.

This clonotype occurred a few times. The chain combines TRBV3-1 with TRBJ2-1; 9 positions match TRBD2. This CDR3 has 16 amino acids. Germline CDR1 and CDR2: LGHDT and YNNKEL (reference sequence). With V trimmed by 1 base and J by 2 bases, 3 bases remained unmatched. CDR3 loop: CASSQGGGGTYNEQFF. As DNA, the CDR3 is TGTGCCAGCAGCCAAGGCGGGGGGGGCACCTACAATGAGCAGTTCTTC.

This clonotype occurred a few times. V gene TRBV9 combines with J gene TRBJ2-1; no firm D call. V was pared by 3 bases and J by 3 bases, with 10 bases between. Germline CDR1 SGDLS, CDR2 YYNGEE. The CDR3 totals 14 residues. CDR3 region: CASSGPRGYNEQFF. CDR3 in DNA: TGTGCCAGCAGCGGCCCGAGAGGCTACAATGAGCAGTTCTTC.